These T cell receptor beta chains were read from a single sample in a study of T cells in Graves' hyperthyroidism and ophthalmopathy. TCRdb re-derived calls from the multiplex PCR reads in MiXCR, one entry per CDR3 protein. The sample lists around 580,000 distinct CDR3 sequences, around 15% seen once, with roughly 18% in the top ten. The sample consisted of blood. These receptor sequences come from a young woman with Graves' hyperthyroidism. Each CDR3 is given with its conserved first and last residue. The D gene is left open where the match is weak. Size tells how often a clone was seen (once, few, many) or the class of an expanded clone, and some rows leave it out.

cdr3_aa cdr3_nt j_call d_call clone_size v_call
CASSPGTGVETQYF TGTGCCAGCAGTCCAGGGACAGGGGTAGAGACCCAGTACTTC TRBJ2-5 TRBD1 many TRBV12-3/TRBV12-4
CASSEGDSEQYF TGTGCCAGCAGTGAAGGGGACTCGGAGCAGTACTTC TRBJ2-7 - - TRBV2
CASSLGARSSSGNTIYF TGTGCCAGCAGCTTAGGGGCTCGGTCCAGCTCTGGAAACACCATATATTTT TRBJ1-3 - - TRBV7-9
CASSRDRGSDTQYF TGCGCCAGCAGCCGGGACAGGGGCTCAGATACGCAGTATTTT TRBJ2-3 TRBD1 - TRBV10-1
CASSPQGGFMNTEAFF TGTGCCAGCAGCCCCCAGGGAGGGTTCATGAACACTGAAGCTTTCTTT TRBJ1-1 - - TRBV14
CASSYTGSPYNSPLHF TGTGCCAGCAGTTACACAGGGAGCCCCTATAATTCACCCCTCCACTTT TRBJ1-6 - - TRBV12-3/TRBV12-4
CSAPGTGRYEQYF TGCAGTGCCCCCGGGACCGGTCGCTACGAGCAGTACTTC TRBJ2-7 - - TRBV20-1
CASSFPSGSLTDTQYF TGTGCCAGCTCATTTCCTAGCGGGAGCCTCACAGATACGCAGTATTTT TRBJ2-3 TRBD2 - TRBV18
CATSPNTGSTDTQYF TGTGCCACCTCTCCGAACACCGGATCAACAGATACGCAGTATTTT TRBJ2-3 - - TRBV12-3/TRBV12-4
CASSEDAGKGDSPLHF TGTGCCAGCAGTGAGGATGCGGGAAAGGGAGATTCACCCCTCCACTTT TRBJ1-6 - many TRBV6-1